These 10 T cell receptor beta chains originate from one sample sequenced in a study of blood T cell repertoires in COVID-19. Data came from immunoSEQ multiplex PCR; TCRdb stores just in-frame clones and leaves some out. Of under 250,000 clones in the sample, about 90% were seen once. The specimen sequenced was PBMCs or T cells enriched from blood (not recorded which). The receptor source for this set is a woman in her thirties or forties who had been exposed to COVID-19.

DNA for the CDR3: TGTGCCAGCAGTTTGCAGGGCCCATCCTCTGGGGCCAACGTCCTGACTTTC. It encodes CASSLQGPSSGANVLTF. The chain links TRBV27 to TRBJ2-6, with a weak D call TRBD1 (5 bases). V gave up 3 bases and J gave up 0 bases, with 12 bases separating them. This CDR3 spans 17 amino acids. CDR1 MNHEY and CDR2 SMNVEV come from the germline V gene (reference sequence).

The rearrangement joins TRBV9 to TRBJ1-1; a possible D gene is TRBD1 (5 bases). The CDR3 runs 15 residues. Per germline, CDR1 SGDLS and CDR2 YYNGEE. Trimming stripped 4 bases from V and 1 base from J, with 14 bases between. CDR3 sequence reads: CASSIFDSPNTEAFF. The CDR3 DNA is TGTGCCAGCAGCATCTTTGACAGTCCGAACACTGAAGCTTTCTTT.

The chain uses TRBV4-3 and TRBJ1-2; D gene uncertain. Germline V lookup: CDR1 LGHNA, CDR2 YSLEER. Trimming shortened V by 4 bases and J by 8 bases, and 14 bases separated the two germline ends. This CDR3 has 13 amino acids. The CDR3 sequence: CASSPYSWEGYTF. The CDR3 nucleotides read TGCGCCAGCAGCCCATACTCGTGGGAGGGCTACACCTTC.

The V gene is TRBV19, the J gene TRBJ1-1; perhaps TRBD1 as D (6 bases). Germline V lookup: CDR1 LNHDA, CDR2 SQIVND (reference sequence). V was cut by 7 bases and J by 1 base, with 13 bases left in between. The CDR3 extends over 14 amino acids. CDR3 nucleotide sequence: TGTGCCAGTAAAAACAGGGACGGGAACACTGAAGCTTTCTTT. Protein sequence: CASKNRDGNTEAFF.

The chain is built from TRBV2 and TRBJ2-3; the match to TRBD2 covers 10 bases. The J segment lost 1 base and the V segment lost 4 bases, leaving 5 bases of the junction unmatched. The CDR3 runs to 16 residues. Looked up from germline, CDR1 is SNHLY and CDR2 is FYNNEI. The CDR3 DNA follows: TGTGCCAGCAGTGTTCTCGGACTAGCGGGCACAGATACGCAGTATTTT. As protein: CASSVLGLAGTDTQYF.

The chain recombines TRBV10-3 with TRBJ1-5; possibly TRBD1 for D (5 bases). The germline CDR1 and CDR2 sequences are ENHRY and SYGVKD. Trimming pared 4 bases from V and 0 bases from J, leaving 7 bases between. This CDR3 contains 14 residues. The CDR3 loop reads CAISGGVSNQPQHF. In DNA, the CDR3 is TGTGCCATCAGTGGGGGGGTTAGCAATCAGCCCCAGCATTTT.

This clone appeared once. CDR3 amino acids: CASSLFGDYGYTF. The CDR3 DNA follows: TGTGCCAGCAGCTTGTTCGGTGACTATGGCTACACCTTC. This rearrangement joins TRBV5-5 to TRBJ1-2; D not certain. The CDR3 is made up of 13 amino acids. Trimming left V 1 base short and J 3 bases short, with 7 bases between. Germline V gene sequence: CDR1 SGHKS, CDR2 YYEKEE (reference sequence). Combining the CDR3 with reference TRBV5-5 and TRBJ1-2 gives the whole variable domain DAGVTQSPTHLIKTRGQQVTLRCSPISGHKSVSWYQQVLGQGPQFIFQYYEKEERGRGNFPDRFSARQFPNYSSELNVNALLLGDSALYLCASSLFGDYGYTFGSGTRLTVV.

This clone came up once. The chain recombines TRBV2 with TRBJ2-7; a possible D gene is TRBD2 (5 bases). Germline CDR1 SNHLY, CDR2 FYNNEI. The CDR3 sequence is 14 residues long. V shed 5 bases and J shed 6 bases, with 17 bases lying between them. CDR3: CASSFYIERFEQYF. The CDR3 DNA reads TGTGCCAGCAGTTTTTATATTGAGCGGTTCGAGCAGTACTTC.

This clone was detected once. J is TRBJ2-7 and V is TRBV7-9; tentatively, D is TRBD1 (5 bases). Germline assignment: CDR1 SEHNR and CDR2 FQNEAQ (reference sequence). The CDR3 has 17 residues. Trimming cost V 3 bases and J 4 bases, with 22 bases left between them. DNA for the CDR3: TGTGCCAGCAGCTTCTCTGACCTCACAGGCCTCGAGTACGAGCAGTACTTC. This gives the protein CASSFSDLTGLEYEQYF.

The rearrangement links TRBV19 to TRBJ1-5; TRBD1 matches at 8 bases. J gave up 2 bases and V 6 bases, and 9 bases lay outside the gene matches. Germline V gene sequence: CDR1 LNHDA, CDR2 SQIVND (reference sequence). The CDR3 totals 16 residues. CDR3 sequence: CASRIGQGLGNQPQHF. The CDR3 DNA sequence: TGTGCCAGTAGAATCGGACAGGGTTTAGGCAATCAGCCCCAGCATTTT.